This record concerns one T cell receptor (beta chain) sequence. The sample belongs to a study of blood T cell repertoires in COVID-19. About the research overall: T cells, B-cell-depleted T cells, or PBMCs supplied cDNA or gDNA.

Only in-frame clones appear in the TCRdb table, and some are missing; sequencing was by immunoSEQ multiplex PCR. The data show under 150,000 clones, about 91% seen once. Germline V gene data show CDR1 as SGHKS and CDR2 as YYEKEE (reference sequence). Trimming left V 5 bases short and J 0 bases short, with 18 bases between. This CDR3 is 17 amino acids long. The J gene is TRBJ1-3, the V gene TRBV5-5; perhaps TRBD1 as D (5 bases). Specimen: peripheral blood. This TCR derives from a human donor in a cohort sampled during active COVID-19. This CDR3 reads CASRRGDDGTSGNTIYF. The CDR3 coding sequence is TGTGCCAGCAGACGGGGGGACGACGGAACCTCTGGAAACACCATATATTTT.